Listed here are 21 T cell receptor beta chains from one sample, sequenced in a study of naive and memory T cell subsets. Two oligonucleotides, mixed equimolar, formed the beta constant-region primer covering TRBC1 and TRBC2. Nested alpha and beta constant-region primers with the SP2 primer drove four PCR rounds on ligated cDNA. Using its own MiXCR run on the UMI-ligation and nested PCR reads, TCRdb lists one record per CDR3 protein. The table records 95,000 to 150,000 distinct CDR3 sequences, 36% of them present only once. Sequencing used central memory CD4+ T cells from blood. These receptors all stem from a human donor in good health.

This clonotype was detected a few times. The V call is TRBV19, the J call TRBJ2-1; a possible D gene is TRBD2 (5 bases). Trimming removed 6 bases from V and 2 bases from J, with 11 bases in between. Germline V gene lookup returns CDR1 LNHDA and CDR2 SQIVND (reference sequence). CDR3 size: 14 residues. The CDR3 protein is CASRVDSTYNEQFF. CDR3 nucleotide sequence: TGTGCCAGTAGAGTGGACTCCACCTACAATGAGCAGTTCTTC.

V and J are TRBV27 and TRBJ2-7, with TRBD2 matching over 9 bases. From germline, CDR1 is MNHEY and CDR2 SMNVEV (reference sequence). This CDR3 contains 14 residues. Trimming removed 8 bases from V and 2 bases from J; junction bases left unmatched: 7. The chain's CDR3 is CASGRASGTYEQYF. The CDR3 nucleotides are TGTGCCAGCGGAAGGGCTAGCGGGACCTACGAGCAGTACTTC.

CDR3 sequence: CASSLEGLGKEQFF. The DNA of the CDR3 is TGCGCCAGCAGCCTGGAGGGACTAGGAAAGGAGCAGTTCTTC. The V and J genes are TRBV5-1 and TRBJ2-1, with 8 bases lining up with TRBD2. V shed 4 bases, J shed 10 bases, and the junction held 10 bases outside the gene matches. The CDR3 runs 14 residues. Germline V gives CDR1 SGHRS, CDR2 YFSETQ.

The rearrangement links TRBV5-1 to TRBJ2-3; 8 bases line up with TRBD1. After removal of 4 bases from V and 2 bases from J, the junction contained 3 bases not matched to a gene. CDR1 is SGHRS and CDR2 is YFSETQ in the germline V gene. The CDR3 is 14 residues long. The CDR3: CASSPGQDTDTQYF. CDR3 bases: TGCGCCAGCAGCCCGGGACAGGACACAGATACGCAGTATTTT.

This rearrangement joins TRBV7-8 to TRBJ1-5; possible D gene TRBD1, 6 bases. The CDR3 length is 17 residues. V dropped 1 base and J dropped 1 base, with 14 bases sitting between them. Germline lookup yields CDR1 SGHVS and CDR2 FQNEAQ. CDR3 DNA sequence: TGTGCCAGCAGCTTAGGGGTCAGGGGTACGAGCAATCAGCCCCAGCATTTT. Amino acids: CASSLGVRGTSNQPQHF.

The chain recombines TRBV28 with TRBJ2-7; D gene ambiguous. The CDR3 has 12 residues. Trimming cost V 3 bases and J 3 bases, with 6 bases left between them. Germline V CDR1 and CDR2: MDHEN, SYDVKM. CDR3 nucleotide sequence: TGTGCCAGCAGTTTGAACTTCTACGAGCAGTACTTC. This translates into CASSLNFYEQYF. Filled out from reference TRBV28 and TRBJ2-7, the complete variable domain reads DVKVTQSSRYLVKRTGEKVFLECVQDMDHENMFWYRQDPGLGLRLIYFSYDVKMKEKGDIPEGYSVSREKKERFSLILESASTNQTSMYLCASSLNFYEQYFGPGTRLTVT.

The chain recombines TRBV7-8 with TRBJ1-6; D is unclear. The CDR3 loop spans 13 amino acids. In germline, CDR1 is SGHVS, CDR2 FQNEAQ. V dropped 3 bases and J dropped 8 bases, with 8 bases sitting between them. CDR3 sequence (DNA): TGTGCCAGCAGCTTGACCAGTGATTCACCCCTCCACTTT. It is translated as CASSLTSDSPLHF. The full variable domain, completed using reference TRBV7-8 and TRBJ1-6, is GAGVSQSPRYKVAKRGQDVALRCDPISGHVSLFWYQQALGQGPEFLTYFQNEAQLDKSGLPSDRFFAERPEGSVSTLKIQRTQQEDSAVYLCASSLTSDSPLHFGNGTRLTVT.

The chain carries TRBV6-2 or TRBV6-3 and TRBJ2-5; D perhaps matches TRBD2 (5 bases). V shed 6 bases and J shed 4 bases, with 21 bases lying between them. Per the germline V gene, CDR1 is MNHEY and CDR2 is SVGEGT. The CDR3 is 16 residues long. CDR3 protein: CASSPSGWRTSETQYF. The CDR3 DNA is TGTGCCAGCAGCCCATCGGGTTGGAGGACTTCAGAGACCCAGTACTTC.

This clonotype was seen a few times. CDR3 DNA sequence: TGTGCCAGCAGCTTAGAGCCAGGCAATCAGCCCCAGCATTTT. Translating it yields CASSLEPGNQPQHF. V gene TRBV11-2 combines with J gene TRBJ1-5; no definite D call. Looked up from germline, CDR1 is SGHAT and CDR2 is FQNNGV. With 0 bases removed from V and 2 bases from J, the gap between germline ends came to 5 bases. The CDR3 spans 14 residues.

In its sample, this clonotype was seen a few times. This chain uses TRBV20-1 with TRBJ1-4; 8 nucleotides line up with TRBD1. This CDR3 spans 15 amino acids. Per germline, CDR1 DFQATT and CDR2 SNEGSKA (reference sequence). V dropped 5 bases and J dropped 1; count of bases not matched to a gene: 6. This CDR3 reads CSAQDRERTNEKLFF. In DNA form, the CDR3 reads TGCAGTGCTCAGGACAGGGAAAGAACTAATGAAAAACTGTTTTTT.

The genes are TRBV9 and TRBJ1-1; possibly TRBD1 for D (5 bases). This CDR3 is 13 amino acids long. Germline loops: CDR1 SGDLS, CDR2 YYNGEE. Trimming removed 4 bases from V and 3 bases from J, with 10 bases in between. CDR3 region: CASSSTGDTEAFF. DNA of the CDR3: TGTGCCAGCAGCTCCACGGGGGACACTGAAGCTTTCTTT.

The V gene is TRBV12-3 or TRBV12-4, the J gene TRBJ2-5, with 8 bases lining up with TRBD1. J was trimmed by 6 bases and V by 2 bases; bases with no gene match: 11. The CDR3 is made up of 16 amino acids. The DNA for the CDR3 is TGTGCCAGCAGTTTACCACGGACAGGGACGCTGAAGACCCAGTACTTC. Protein: CASSLPRTGTLKTQYF.

V usage is TRBV4-1 and J usage is TRBJ2-2; D unresolved. Trimming shortened V by 2 bases and J by 6 bases, and 10 bases separated the two germline ends. CDR3 length: 14 amino acids. Germline CDR1 MGHRA, CDR2 YSYEKL. CDR3 amino acids: CASSQLTSSGELFF. The DNA for the CDR3 is TGCGCCAGCAGCCAACTGACAAGTTCCGGGGAGCTGTTTTTT.

The CDR3 sequence: CASRPTGGQETQYF. The CDR3, as DNA: TGTGCCAGCAGACCCACGGGAGGCCAAGAGACCCAGTACTTC. This chain links TRBV6-6 with TRBJ2-5; 7 bases are shared with TRBD2. The CDR3 is 14 amino acids. The V segment lost 6 bases and the J segment 1 base; nucleotides outside the gene matches: 5. Germline V lookup: CDR1 MNHNY, CDR2 SVGAGI (reference sequence).

The rearrangement joins TRBV18 to TRBJ2-3; no clear D gene. This CDR3 is built from 14 residues. V was clipped by 1 base and J by 0 bases, with 5 bases between them. The V gene's germline CDR1 is KGHSH and CDR2 LQKENI. As DNA, the CDR3 is TGTGCCAGCTCACCACGTAGAAGCACAGATACGCAGTATTTT. As protein: CASSPRRSTDTQYF.

V usage is TRBV29-1 and J usage is TRBJ1-2; D possibly corresponds to TRBD1 (6 bases). CDR1 is SQVTM, CDR2 ANQGSEA, per germline. Trimming left V 6 bases short and J 4 bases short, with 12 bases between. The CDR3 is made up of 12 amino acids. DNA of the CDR3: TGCAGCGTCGAAAAACAGGGCTATGGCTACACCTTC. Translating it yields CSVEKQGYGYTF.

This clonotype occurred a few times. The chain has TRBV15 and TRBJ2-1; D perhaps matches TRBD2 (5 bases). Between the trimmed V and J ends, which lost 0 bases and 4 bases, there was a span of 13 bases. This CDR3 is 16 amino acids long. Germline loops: CDR1 LNHNV, CDR2 YYDKDF (reference sequence). Here the CDR3 DNA reads TGTGCCACCAGCAGAGACGGACTTTCCAGTTACAATGAGCAGTTCTTC. Amino acids: CATSRDGLSSYNEQFF.

The rearrangement uses TRBV28 and TRBJ1-5; tentative D call: TRBD1 (6 bases). The ends were cut back, 2 bases at V and 6 bases at J, with 14 bases in the middle. The CDR3 consists of 15 residues. CDR1 is MDHEN, CDR2 SYDVKM, per germline. CDR3 in amino acids: CASSLRQGTGQPQHF. The CDR3 region has the DNA TGTGCCAGCAGTTTAAGGCAGGGGACCGGTCAGCCCCAGCATTTT.

Ten or more counts support this clonotype. The genes are TRBV18 and TRBJ2-3, with D uncertain. V was trimmed by 5 bases and J by 0 bases, leaving 9 bases between them. The CDR3 has 14 residues. Germline-derived CDR1 and CDR2 are KGHSH and LQKENI. The chain's CDR3 is CASSYADSTDTQYF. CDR3 coding DNA: TGTGCCAGCTCATATGCAGACAGCACAGATACGCAGTATTTT.

The V call is TRBV28, the J call TRBJ2-7; 7 bases map to TRBD1. CDR1 is MDHEN, CDR2 SYDVKM, per germline. The CDR3 runs to 15 residues. J was trimmed by 2 bases and V by 6 bases; bases with no gene match: 10. The chain's CDR3 is CASSSALTGAYEQYF. The CDR3 nucleotides read TGTGCCAGCAGCTCCGCACTTACAGGGGCCTACGAGCAGTACTTC.

The chain recombines TRBV6-1 with TRBJ1-4, with no clear D. The V gene lost 6 bases and the J gene lost 8 bases, with 10 bases spanning the gap. Germline values: CDR1 MNHNS, CDR2 SASEGT. The CDR3 runs 12 residues. The CDR3 is CASRALGEKLFF. The CDR3 coding sequence is TGTGCCAGCAGAGCCCTCGGAGAAAAACTGTTTTTT.